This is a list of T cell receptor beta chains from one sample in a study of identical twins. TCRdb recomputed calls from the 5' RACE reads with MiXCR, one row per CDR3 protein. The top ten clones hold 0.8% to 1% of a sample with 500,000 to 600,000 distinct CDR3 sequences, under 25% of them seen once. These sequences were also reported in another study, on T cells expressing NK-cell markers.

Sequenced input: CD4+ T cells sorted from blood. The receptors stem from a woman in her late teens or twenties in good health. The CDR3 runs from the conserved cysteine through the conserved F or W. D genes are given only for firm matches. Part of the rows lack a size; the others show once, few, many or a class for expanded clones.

TGCAGTGCTACCTCCGGGACACGACTATACGAGCAGTACTTC CSATSGTRLYEQYF NA NA TRBJ2-7 TRBV20-1
TGCGCCAGCAGCGGAGGACTAGCGGGGCTCTCCTACGAGCAGTACTTC CASSGGLAGLSYEQYF TRBD2 NA TRBJ2-7 TRBV5-1
TGTGCCAGCAGTTCCGGGGGAGAAGAGACCCAGTACTTC CASSSGGEETQYF NA few TRBJ2-5 TRBV12-3/TRBV12-4
TGTGCCAGCAGCCTCATTATTGGAAACACCATATATTTT CASSLIIGNTIYF NA few TRBJ1-3 TRBV7-9
TGCAGTGCCCGACAGGGGGCCGGACCCTATGGCTACACCTTC CSARQGAGPYGYTF TRBD1 few TRBJ1-2 TRBV20-1
TGCGCCAGCAGCTTGTCGACGGCAAGGGGGACGAACACTGAAGCTTTCTTT CASSLSTARGTNTEAFF NA many TRBJ1-1 TRBV5-1
TGCGCCAGCAGCGCGGGAACTAACAATGAGCAGTTCTTC CASSAGTNNEQFF NA NA TRBJ2-1 TRBV5-1
TGTGCCAGCAGCTTGCGGCGGACAGGGATTACGGATGAGCAGTTCTTC CASSLRRTGITDEQFF TRBD1 NA TRBJ2-1 TRBV5-4
TGTGCCAGCAGTTTGCAAGCTGTCGAAAAACTGTTTTTT CASSLQAVEKLFF NA few TRBJ1-4 TRBV12-3/TRBV12-4
TGTGCCAGCAGTTACTCCAGCTGGGGACAGCCCTACGAGCAGTACTTC CASSYSSWGQPYEQYF TRBD1 few TRBJ2-7 TRBV6-2/TRBV6-3
TGTGCCAGCAGCCAAGATCAACACGAGACCCAGTACTTC CASSQDQHETQYF NA NA TRBJ2-5 TRBV3-1
TGTGCCAGCAGCTTATACGCGGGGCCAGGAGGCACTGAAGCTTTCTTT CASSLYAGPGGTEAFF NA NA TRBJ1-1 TRBV7-2
TGTGCCAGCAGTTTGGAGGGCTATGGCTACACCTTC CASSLEGYGYTF NA many TRBJ1-2 TRBV12-3/TRBV12-4
TGTGCCAGCAGTTCTTCACAGGGTCATACGCAGTATTTT CASSSSQGHTQYF NA few TRBJ2-3 TRBV6-5
TGCAGCGTTGATAAGGGTTTGGGCACTGAAGCTTTCTTT CSVDKGLGTEAFF NA NA TRBJ1-1 TRBV29-1
TGCAGTGCTAGTATAGGGAGGAGTGAAGCTTTCTTT CSASIGRSEAFF NA few TRBJ1-1 TRBV20-1
TGTGCCAGCAGCTTAGGACTAGGCGGTTACACCGGGGAGCTGTTTTTT CASSLGLGGYTGELFF NA few TRBJ2-2 TRBV7-2